The rows below give T cell receptor beta chains drawn from one sample of a study of cytomegalovirus exposure and HLA in healthy donors. The data were produced by immunoSEQ multiplex PCR, yet TCRdb's version contains in-frame clones alone and is incomplete. In the table there are 100,000 or so clones, 80% of which are singletons. Sequences were obtained from PBMCs. All receptors derive from a man aged 25-40 years in good health and CMV-seronegative. CDR3s include the opening cysteine and the closing phenylalanine or tryptophan. Fields, in order: D gene, J gene, CDR3 length, V gene, clone size, CDR3 DNA, CDR3 protein. D genes are given only for firm matches. Size values are once, few and many counts, or a class for expanded clones, and some rows have none.

>TRBD1|TRBJ2-5|16|TRBV5-6|NA
TGTGCCAGCAGCTTGGGGCCTCAGGGGGTAGGGGAGACCCAGTACTTC
CASSLGPQGVGETQYF
>NA|TRBJ1-6|14|TRBV2|NA
TGCGCCAGCAGTGAATCACGGGGAAATTCACCCCTCCACTTT
CASSESRGNSPLHF
>NA|TRBJ1-5|15|TRBV28|few
TGTGCCAGCAGCCACGGGAGGTCGGTCAATCAGCCCCAGCATTTT
CASSHGRSVNQPQHF
>TRBD2|TRBJ2-3|15|TRBV27|once
TGTGCCAGCAGTTTAACTAGCGGTAGCACAGATACGCAGTATTTT
CASSLTSGSTDTQYF
>TRBD1|TRBJ1-4|16|TRBV28|NA
TGTGCCAGCCCACCGGGACAGGGAAGCCTGAGCGAAAAACTGTTTTTT
CASPPGQGSLSEKLFF
>TRBD1|TRBJ1-4|16|TRBV7-2|NA
TGTGCCAGCAGCTCCTCCCGGACAGGGTCTGGTGAAAAACTGTTTTTT
CASSSSRTGSGEKLFF
>NA|TRBJ2-7|13|TRBV11-2|NA
TGTGCCAGCAGACTACTAAGGGGTGGCGAGCAGTACTTC
CASRLLRGGEQYF
>NA|TRBJ2-1|14|TRBV4-2|NA
TGTGCCAGCAGCCAAGGGGGTAGCGGTAATGAGCAGTTCTTC
CASSQGGSGNEQFF
>TRBD1|TRBJ2-3|14|TRBV9|NA
TGTGCCAGCAGCGTAGGGAGGACAGGGGTAACGCAGTATTTT
CASSVGRTGVTQYF
>NA|TRBJ1-1|15|TRBV10-3|NA
TGTGCCATCAGTGAATCGACAGGCTCTAACACTGAAGCTTTCTTT
CAISESTGSNTEAFF
>NA|TRBJ2-6|16|TRBV7-2|NA
TGTGCCAGCAGCTCTCGACAGGACTCTGGGGCCAACGTCCTGACTTTC
CASSSRQDSGANVLTF
>NA|TRBJ2-7|10|TRBV30|NA
TGTGCCTGGAGTACGGTCGAGCAGTACTTC
CAWSTVEQYF
>TRBD1|TRBJ1-6|15|TRBV7-9|NA
TGTGCCAGCAGCTCCCTCGACAGGGGTAGTTCACCCCTCCACTTT
CASSSLDRGSSPLHF
>TRBD1|TRBJ2-7|16|TRBV28|NA
TGTGCCAGCAGTTTTTTTGGGAGTCAGGGGGACTACGAGCAGTACTTC
CASSFFGSQGDYEQYF
>NA|TRBJ1-2|15|TRBV5-1|NA
TGCGCCAGCAGCTTGGCTGGAGGTTCCGCGAGTGGCTACACCTTC
CASSLAGGSASGYTF
>NA|TRBJ2-1|12|TRBV19|few
TGTGCCAGTACCACTCTAGCAGGCGAGCAGTTCTTC
CASTTLAGEQFF
>NA|TRBJ2-1|12|TRBV11-2|NA
TGTGCCAGCAGCTTACAGGGGCTGAAGCAGTTCTTC
CASSLQGLKQFF
>NA|TRBJ1-2|15|TRBV19|NA
TGTGCCAGTAGTATAACAGCAGGGACACTTCGGGGCTACACCTTC
CASSITAGTLRGYTF
>NA|TRBJ1-4|15|TRBV5-1|NA
TGCGCCAGCAGCTTGCGGGGGATGGGCCTAGATAAACTGTTTTTT
CASSLRGMGLDKLFF
>TRBD1|TRBJ2-3|16|TRBV7-2|NA
TGTGCCAGCAGCTTGACAGGGGGGGGGAGCACAGATACGCAGTATTTT
CASSLTGGGSTDTQYF